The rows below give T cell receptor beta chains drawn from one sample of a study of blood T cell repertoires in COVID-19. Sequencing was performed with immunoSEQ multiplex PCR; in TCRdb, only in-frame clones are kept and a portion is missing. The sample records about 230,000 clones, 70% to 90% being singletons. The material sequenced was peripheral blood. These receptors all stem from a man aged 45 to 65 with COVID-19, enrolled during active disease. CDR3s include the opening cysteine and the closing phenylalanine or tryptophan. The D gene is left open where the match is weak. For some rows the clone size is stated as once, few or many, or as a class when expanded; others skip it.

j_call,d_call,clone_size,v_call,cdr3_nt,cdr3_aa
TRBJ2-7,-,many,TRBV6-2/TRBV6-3,TGTGCCAGCAGTTGGATGGCGGGACCATCCTCCTACGAGCAGTACTTC,CASSWMAGPSSYEQYF
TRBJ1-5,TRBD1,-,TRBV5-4,TGTGCCAGCAGCTTGGACAGGGGACAGCCCCAGCATTTT,CASSLDRGQPQHF
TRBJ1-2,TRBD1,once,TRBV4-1,TGCGCCAGCAGCCTCGGGACAGGGGATGGCTACACCTTC,CASSLGTGDGYTF
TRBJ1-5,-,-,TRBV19,TGTGCCAGTAGCCCGGGGAACAGCAACAATCAGCCCCAGCATTTT,CASSPGNSNNQPQHF
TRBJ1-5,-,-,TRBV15,TGTGCCACCAGCAGAGATGGCGGGACCGGGGGGGTTCATAGCAATCAGCCCCAGCATTTT,CATSRDGGTGGVHSNQPQHF
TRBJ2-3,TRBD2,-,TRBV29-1,TGCAGCGTTGTTAAGCGGGGGGACGTCAGCACAGATACGCAGTATTTT,CSVVKRGDVSTDTQYF
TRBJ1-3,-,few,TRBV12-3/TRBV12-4,TGTGCCAGCAATCAGCGCCCTGGAAACACCATATATTTT,CASNQRPGNTIYF
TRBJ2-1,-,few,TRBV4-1,TGCGCCAGCAGCCAAGGTCAGGGATGGTACAATGAGCAGTTCTTC,CASSQGQGWYNEQFF
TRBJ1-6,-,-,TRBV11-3,TGTGCCAGCAACCCGGGATTCCGGGATAATTCACCCCTCCACTTT,CASNPGFRDNSPLHF
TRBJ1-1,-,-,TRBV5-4,TGTGCCAGCAGCTTCGGGAGGGGCGGAACTGAAGCTTTCTTT,CASSFGRGGTEAFF
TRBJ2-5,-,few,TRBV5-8,TGTGCCAGCAGCTCCCCGGGACACAGTCTGGAGACCCAGTACTTC,CASSSPGHSLETQYF
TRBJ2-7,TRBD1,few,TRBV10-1,TGCGCCAGCAGTGACCCCGGGACAGGAGCCTACGAGCAGTACTTC,CASSDPGTGAYEQYF
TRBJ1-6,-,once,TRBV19,TGTGCCAGTAGTATAGAGGGCAACAATTCACCCCTCCACTTT,CASSIEGNNSPLHF
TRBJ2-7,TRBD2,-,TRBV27,TGTGCCAGCAGCTCCCGAGCGGGAGGGACCGAGCAGTACTTC,CASSSRAGGTEQYF
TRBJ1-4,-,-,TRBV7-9,TGTGCCAGCACCTTTGACGGAGGGCGATTTCAACTGTTTTTT,CASTFDGGRFQLFF
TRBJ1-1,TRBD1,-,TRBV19,TGTGCCAGTAGTATCTTCCCGACAGGGGGTAGGAGCACTGAAGCTTTCTTT,CASSIFPTGGRSTEAFF
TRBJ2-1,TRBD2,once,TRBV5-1,TGCGCCAGCAGCCCAATAGCGGGAGTAGGGTACGGGGAGCAGTTCTTC,CASSPIAGVGYGEQFF
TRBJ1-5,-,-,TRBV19,TGTGCCAGTACTGGAGGGGCTTGGGATCAGCCCCAGCATTTT,CASTGGAWDQPQHF
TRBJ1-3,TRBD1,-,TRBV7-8,TGTGCCAGCAGCTTAGCGGAAGTGACAGGGGGCTCTGGAAACACCATATATTTT,CASSLAEVTGGSGNTIYF
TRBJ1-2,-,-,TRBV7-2,TGTGCCAGCAGCCGACAGACCAACTATGGCTACACCTTC,CASSRQTNYGYTF
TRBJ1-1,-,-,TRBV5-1,TGCGCCAGCAGCTTGGTTGGGGGCTCGGGCACTGAAGCTTTCTTT,CASSLVGGSGTEAFF
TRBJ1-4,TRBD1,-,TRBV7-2,TGTGCCAGCAGCCCGATGACAGGGGGCGGAGAAAAACTGTTTTTT,CASSPMTGGGEKLFF
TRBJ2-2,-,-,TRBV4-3,TGCGCCAGCAGCCAAGTCGTACGGGGTAACACCGGGGAGCTGTTTTTT,CASSQVVRGNTGELFF
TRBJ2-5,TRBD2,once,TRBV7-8,TGTGCCAGCAGCTTAGCCGGTCGGGCTAGCGGGCGGGAGACCCAGTACTTC,CASSLAGRASGRETQYF
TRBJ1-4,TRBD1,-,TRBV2,TGTGCCAGCAGAGAAGGGACAGGAGAGAATGAAAAACTGTTTTTT,CASREGTGENEKLFF
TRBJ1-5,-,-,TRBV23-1,TGCGCCAGCAGTCAACAGGGTAGCAATCAGCCCCAGCATTTT,CASSQQGSNQPQHF
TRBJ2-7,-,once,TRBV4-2,TGTGCCAGCAGCCGCGACAGGAGGTCCTACGAGCAGTACTTC,CASSRDRRSYEQYF
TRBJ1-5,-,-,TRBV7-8,TGTGCCAGCAGCCTAAATAATCAGCCCCAGCATTTT,CASSLNNQPQHF
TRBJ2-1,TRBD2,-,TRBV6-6,TGTGCCAGCAGTTACTCGCTAGCGGGAGGGCCTGAGCAGTTCTTC,CASSYSLAGGPEQFF
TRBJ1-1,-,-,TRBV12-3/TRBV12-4,TGTGCCAGCAGTAGGACAGTGAACACTGAAGCTTTCTTT,CASSRTVNTEAFF
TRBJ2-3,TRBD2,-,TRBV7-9,TGTGCCAGCGAGCGGGGGAACACAGATACGCAGTATTTT,CASERGNTDTQYF
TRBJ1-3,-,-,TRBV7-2,TGTGCCAGCAGCTTAAGGACAAGTGGAAACACCATATATTTT,CASSLRTSGNTIYF
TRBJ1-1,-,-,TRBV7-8,TGTGCCAGCAGCTTAGTTGGGGACTTTGAAGCTTTCTTT,CASSLVGDFEAFF
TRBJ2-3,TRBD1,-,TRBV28,TGTGCCAGCATAGACAGGGGCACAGATACGCAGTATTTT,CASIDRGTDTQYF
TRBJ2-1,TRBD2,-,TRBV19,TGTGCCAGTAGTATAGACAAGACTAGCGGGAGGCAACTACCCAATGAGCAGTTCTTC,CASSIDKTSGRQLPNEQFF
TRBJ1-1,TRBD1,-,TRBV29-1,TGCAGCGTGGACAGGCAAGTGAACACTGAAGCTTTCTTT,CSVDRQVNTEAFF
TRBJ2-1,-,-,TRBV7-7,TGTGCTAGCAGCTTAGCAACTCCCCTTAATTTGGGGGGAAACAATGAGCAGTTCTTC,CASSLATPLNLGGNNEQFF
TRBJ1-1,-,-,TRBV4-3,TGCGCCAGCAGCCTACAGACCCGGAGGACTGAAGCTTTCTTT,CASSLQTRRTEAFF
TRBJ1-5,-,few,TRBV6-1,TGTGCCAGCGGTGAGAGGAATAGCAATCAGCCCCAGCATTTT,CASGERNSNQPQHF